The present T cell receptor (beta chain) was sequenced within a study of T cells after yellow fever vaccination. Germline-derived CDR1 and CDR2 are MGHRA and YSYEKL. V was cut by 0 bases and J by 0 bases, with 3 bases left in between. The CDR3 totals 15 residues. TCRdb recomputed calls from the 5' RACE reads with MiXCR, one row per CDR3 protein. Among about 300,000 distinct CDR3 sequences, around 7% were seen once, and the ten largest hold over 15%. This clonotype was seen more than once but under ten times. The clonotype was recovered from a man aged 18 to 35 who received the YFV17D yellow fever vaccine. Sequences were derived from PBMCs, sampled about 49 days after the first yellow fever vaccination. This chain connects TRBV4-1 to TRBJ1-6; D uncertain. The CDR3 protein is CASSQDPSYNSPLHF. CDR3 nucleotide sequence: TGCGCCAGCAGCCAAGATCCCTCCTATAATTCACCCCTCCACTTT.